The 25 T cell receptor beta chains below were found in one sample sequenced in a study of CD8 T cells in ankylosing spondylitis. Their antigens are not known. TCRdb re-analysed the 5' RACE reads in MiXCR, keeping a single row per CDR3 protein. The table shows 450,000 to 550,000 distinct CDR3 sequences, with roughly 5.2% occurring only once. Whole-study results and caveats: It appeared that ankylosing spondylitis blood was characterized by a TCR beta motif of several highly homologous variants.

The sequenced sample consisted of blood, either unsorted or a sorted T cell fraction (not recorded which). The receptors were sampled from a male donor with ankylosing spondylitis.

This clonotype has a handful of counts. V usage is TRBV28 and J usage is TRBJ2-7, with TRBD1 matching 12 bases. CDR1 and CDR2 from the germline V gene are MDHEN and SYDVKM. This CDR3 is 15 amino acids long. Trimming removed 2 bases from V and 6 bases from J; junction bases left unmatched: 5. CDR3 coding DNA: TGTGCCAGCAGTTTAGGGGGACAGGGGGCCTTCGAGCAGTACTTC. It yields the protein CASSLGGQGAFEQYF.

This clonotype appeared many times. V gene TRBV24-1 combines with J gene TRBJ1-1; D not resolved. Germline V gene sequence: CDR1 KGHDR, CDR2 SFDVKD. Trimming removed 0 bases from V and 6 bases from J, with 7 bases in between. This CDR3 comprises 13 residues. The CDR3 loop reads CATSDLRSSEAFF. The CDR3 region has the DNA TGTGCCACCAGTGATTTGCGTAGTTCTGAAGCTTTCTTT.

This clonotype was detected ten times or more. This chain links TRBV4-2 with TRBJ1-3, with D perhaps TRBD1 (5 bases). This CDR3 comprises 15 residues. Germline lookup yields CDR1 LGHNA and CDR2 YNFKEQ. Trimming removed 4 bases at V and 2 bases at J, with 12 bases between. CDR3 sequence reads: CASSPGETAGNTIYF. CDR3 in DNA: TGTGCCAGCAGCCCGGGGGAGACGGCTGGAAACACCATATATTTT.

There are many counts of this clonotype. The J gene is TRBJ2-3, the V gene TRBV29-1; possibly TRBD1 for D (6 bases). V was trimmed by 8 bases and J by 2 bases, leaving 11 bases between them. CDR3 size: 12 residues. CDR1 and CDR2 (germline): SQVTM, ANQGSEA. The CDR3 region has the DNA TGCAGCCTAGGACAGAACACAGATACGCAGTATTTT. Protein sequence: CSLGQNTDTQYF.

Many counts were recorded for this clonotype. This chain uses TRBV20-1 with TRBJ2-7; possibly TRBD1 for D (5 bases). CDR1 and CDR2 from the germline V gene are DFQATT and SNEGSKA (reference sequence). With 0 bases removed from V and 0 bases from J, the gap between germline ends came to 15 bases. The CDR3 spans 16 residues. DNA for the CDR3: TGCAGTGCTAGAGACTGGGAAGGGGCAGGCTCCTACGAGCAGTACTTC. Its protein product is CSARDWEGAGSYEQYF.

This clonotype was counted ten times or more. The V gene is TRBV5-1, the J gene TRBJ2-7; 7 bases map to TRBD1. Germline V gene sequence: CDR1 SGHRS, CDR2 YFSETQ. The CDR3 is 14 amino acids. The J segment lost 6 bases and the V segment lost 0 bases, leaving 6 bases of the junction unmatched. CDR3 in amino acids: CASSLDNRGGEQYF. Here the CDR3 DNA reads TGCGCCAGCAGCTTGGACAACAGGGGTGGCGAGCAGTACTTC.

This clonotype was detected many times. DNA for the CDR3: TGTGCCAGCTCACCTGGACAGGGTGAACGGGCCTACACCTTC. Its translation: CASSPGQGERAYTF. V usage is TRBV18 and J usage is TRBJ1-2, with TRBD1 identical over 8 bases. This CDR3 has 14 residues. The junction had 10 bases not matched to a gene; V was cut back by 3 bases and J by 10 bases. Germline V CDR1 and CDR2: KGHSH, LQKENI.

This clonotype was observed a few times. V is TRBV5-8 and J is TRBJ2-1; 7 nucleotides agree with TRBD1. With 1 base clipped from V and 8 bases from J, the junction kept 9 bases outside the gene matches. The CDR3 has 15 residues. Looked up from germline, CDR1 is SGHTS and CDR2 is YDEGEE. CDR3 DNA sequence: TGTGCCAGCAGCTTGTTAGGGACAGTGGGGCATGAGCAGTTCTTC. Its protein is CASSLLGTVGHEQFF.

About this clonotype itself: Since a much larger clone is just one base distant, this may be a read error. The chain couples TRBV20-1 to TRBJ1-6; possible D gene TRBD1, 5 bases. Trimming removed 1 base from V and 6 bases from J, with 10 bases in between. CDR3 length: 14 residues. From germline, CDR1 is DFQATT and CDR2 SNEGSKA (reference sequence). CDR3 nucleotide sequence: TGCAGTGCTAGAGTGGTGACAGCTAATTCACCCCTCCACTTT. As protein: CSARVVTANSPLHF.

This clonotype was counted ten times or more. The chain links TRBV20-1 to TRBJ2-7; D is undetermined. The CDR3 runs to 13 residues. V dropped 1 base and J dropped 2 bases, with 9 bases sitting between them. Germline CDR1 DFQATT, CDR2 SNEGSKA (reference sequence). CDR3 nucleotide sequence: TGCAGTGCTAGAGGGCCCCTACCCTACGAGCAGTACTTC. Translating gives CSARGPLPYEQYF.

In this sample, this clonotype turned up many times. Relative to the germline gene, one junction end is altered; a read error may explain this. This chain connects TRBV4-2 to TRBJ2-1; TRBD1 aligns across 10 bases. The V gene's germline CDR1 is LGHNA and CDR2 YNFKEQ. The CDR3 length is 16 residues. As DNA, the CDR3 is TGTGCCAGCAGCCAAGGCCGGGACAGGGGCTACGATGAGCAGTTCTTC. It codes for CASSQGRDRGYDEQFF.

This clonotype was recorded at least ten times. This CDR3 reads CSARRAVGELFF. The CDR3 nucleotides read TGCAGTGCTAGAAGGGCTGTCGGGGAGCTGTTTTTT. The V gene is TRBV20-1, the J gene TRBJ2-2, with D hard to call. Looked up from germline, CDR1 is DFQATT and CDR2 is SNEGSKA (reference sequence). The CDR3 length is 12 residues. Deletions cut 2 bases from V and 7 bases from J, with 8 bases between.

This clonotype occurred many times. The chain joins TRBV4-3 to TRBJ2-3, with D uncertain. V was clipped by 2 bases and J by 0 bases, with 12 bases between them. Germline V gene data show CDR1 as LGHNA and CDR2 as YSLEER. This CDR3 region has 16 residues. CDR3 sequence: CASSQKYGYSTDTQYF. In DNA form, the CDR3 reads TGCGCCAGCAGCCAAAAATATGGGTACAGCACAGATACGCAGTATTTT.

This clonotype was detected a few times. In DNA, the CDR3 is TGTGCCAGCAGCCTATCCTATAGCGGGAGGGCATGGGCAGATACGCAGTATTTT. Protein sequence: CASSLSYSGRAWADTQYF. This chain joins TRBV12-3 or TRBV12-4 and TRBJ2-3, with 11 bases lining up with TRBD2. CDR3 size: 18 residues. V was pared by 6 bases and J by 4 bases, with 15 bases of the junction left unmatched.

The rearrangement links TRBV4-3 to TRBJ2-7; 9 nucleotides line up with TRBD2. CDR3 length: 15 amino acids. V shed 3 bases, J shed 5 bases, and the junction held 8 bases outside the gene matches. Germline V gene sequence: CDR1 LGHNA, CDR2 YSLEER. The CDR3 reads CASSQVAGGPHEQYF. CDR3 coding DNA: TGCGCCAGCAGCCAGGTGGCGGGAGGGCCCCACGAGCAGTACTTC.

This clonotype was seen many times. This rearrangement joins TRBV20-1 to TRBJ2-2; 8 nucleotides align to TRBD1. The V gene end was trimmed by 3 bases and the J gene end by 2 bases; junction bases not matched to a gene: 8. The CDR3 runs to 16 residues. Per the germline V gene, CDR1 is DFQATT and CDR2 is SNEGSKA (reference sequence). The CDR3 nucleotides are TGCAGTGCTAGGGGGGACAGGCTAGAAAACACCGGGGAGCTGTTTTTT. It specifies CSARGDRLENTGELFF.

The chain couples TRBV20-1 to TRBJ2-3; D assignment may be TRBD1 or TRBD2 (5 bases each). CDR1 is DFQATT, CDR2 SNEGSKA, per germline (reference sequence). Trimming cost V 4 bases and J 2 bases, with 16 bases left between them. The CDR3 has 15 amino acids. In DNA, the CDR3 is TGCAGTGCTATGGGGCATCCGGGACCCACAGATACGCAGTATTTT. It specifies CSAMGHPGPTDTQYF.

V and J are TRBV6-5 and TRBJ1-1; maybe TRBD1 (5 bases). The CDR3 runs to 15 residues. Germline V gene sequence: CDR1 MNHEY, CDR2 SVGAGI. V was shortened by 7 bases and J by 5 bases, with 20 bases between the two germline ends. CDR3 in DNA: TGTGCCAGCACCTACTGGGGAGAGGGGTCGACTGAAGCTTTCTTT. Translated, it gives CASTYWGEGSTEAFF.

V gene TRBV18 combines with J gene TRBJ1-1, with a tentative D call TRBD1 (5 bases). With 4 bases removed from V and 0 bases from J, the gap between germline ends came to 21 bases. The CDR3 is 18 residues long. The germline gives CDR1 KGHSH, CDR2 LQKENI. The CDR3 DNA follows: TGTGCCAGCTCACTTTCCCAGGTCGGATGGGGCATGAACACTGAAGCTTTCTTT. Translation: CASSLSQVGWGMNTEAFF.

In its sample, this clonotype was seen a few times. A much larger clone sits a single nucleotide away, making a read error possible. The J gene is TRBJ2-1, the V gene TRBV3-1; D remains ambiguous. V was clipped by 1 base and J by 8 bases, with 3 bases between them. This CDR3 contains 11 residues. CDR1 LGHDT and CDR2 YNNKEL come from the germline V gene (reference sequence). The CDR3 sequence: CASSQVHEQFF. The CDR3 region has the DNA TGTGCCAGCAGCCAAGTCCATGAGCAGTTCTTC.

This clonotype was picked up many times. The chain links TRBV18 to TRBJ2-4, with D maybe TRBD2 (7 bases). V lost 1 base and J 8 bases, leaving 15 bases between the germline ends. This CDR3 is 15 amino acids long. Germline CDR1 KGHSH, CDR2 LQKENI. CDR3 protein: CASSPQRGATDIQYF. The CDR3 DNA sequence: TGTGCCAGCTCACCACAACGGGGGGCGACGGACATTCAGTACTTC. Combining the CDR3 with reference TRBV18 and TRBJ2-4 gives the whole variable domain NAGVMQNPRHLVRRRGQEARLRCSPMKGHSHVYWYRQLPEEGLKFMVYLQKENIIDESGMPKERFSAEFPKEGPSILRIQQVVRGDSAAYFCASSPQRGATDIQYFGAGTRLSVL.

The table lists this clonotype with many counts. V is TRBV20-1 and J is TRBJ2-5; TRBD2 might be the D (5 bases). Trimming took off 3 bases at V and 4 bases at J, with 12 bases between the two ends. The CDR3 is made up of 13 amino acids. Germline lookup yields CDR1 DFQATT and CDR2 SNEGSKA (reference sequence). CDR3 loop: CSARYRGGETQYF. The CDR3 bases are TGCAGTGCTAGGTACCGAGGAGGAGAGACCCAGTACTTC.

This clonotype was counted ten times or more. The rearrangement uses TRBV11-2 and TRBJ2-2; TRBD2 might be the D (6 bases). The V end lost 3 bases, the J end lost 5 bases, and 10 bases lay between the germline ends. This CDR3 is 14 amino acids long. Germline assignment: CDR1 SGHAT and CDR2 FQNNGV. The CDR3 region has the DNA TGTGCCAGCAGCTTTCCAGGGAGGACCGGGGAGCTGTTTTTT. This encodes CASSFPGRTGELFF.

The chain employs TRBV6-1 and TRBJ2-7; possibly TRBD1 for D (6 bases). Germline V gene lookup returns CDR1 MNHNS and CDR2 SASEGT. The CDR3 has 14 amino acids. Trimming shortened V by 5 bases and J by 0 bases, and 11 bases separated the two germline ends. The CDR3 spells CASSRDISSYEQYF. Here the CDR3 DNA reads TGTGCCAGCAGTCGGGACATCAGCTCCTACGAGCAGTACTTC.

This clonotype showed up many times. CDR3 nucleotide sequence: TGCGCCAGCAGCGGGGGACTAGCCGAAGAGACCCAGTACTTC. This gives the protein CASSGGLAEETQYF. The genes are TRBV5-1 and TRBJ2-5; 9 bases are a match to TRBD2. Losses at the gene ends were 4 bases for V and 3 bases for J; bases not matched to a gene: 4. The length of the CDR3 is 14 residues. Looked up from germline, CDR1 is SGHRS and CDR2 is YFSETQ.